Below, 30 T cell receptor beta chains from the same sample are listed, as sequenced in a study of blood T cell repertoires in COVID-19. Measured with immunoSEQ multiplex PCR; TCRdb has only the in-frame clones, and not every one. Among fewer than 500,000 clones listed, 75% to 90% were seen once. Sample: peripheral blood. The source is a woman aged 25-40 years with acute or convalescent COVID-19.

V is TRBV9 and J is TRBJ2-2, with 9 bases that match TRBD1. V lost 4 bases, J lost 7 bases, and 14 bases stayed unmatched. The CDR3 consists of 17 residues. Germline values: CDR1 SGDLS, CDR2 YYNGEE. DNA for the CDR3: TGTGCCAGCAGCTCCCACTCGGGACAGGGAATTGACGGGGAGCTGTTTTTT. Translating gives CASSSHSGQGIDGELFF.

The V call is TRBV2, the J call TRBJ1-3; 7 positions match TRBD1. Trimming took 8 bases from V and 0 from J; bases not matched to a gene: 13. CDR1 and CDR2 (germline): SNHLY, FYNNEI. The CDR3 has 17 amino acids. The CDR3 DNA reads TGTGCCAGCGGGAGTCGAGACAGGGCTAGCTCTGGAAACACCATATATTTT. Encoded protein: CASGSRDRASSGNTIYF.

This clone was found a few times. The rearrangement joins TRBV5-1 to TRBJ1-6; possible D gene TRBD1, 5 bases. Germline V CDR1 and CDR2: SGHRS, YFSETQ. Trimming left V 0 bases short and J 6 bases short, with 10 bases between. There are 15 residues in the CDR3. The CDR3 DNA sequence: TGCGCCAGCAGCTTGGTTAGGGGTGGTAATTCACCCCTCCACTTT. Translated: CASSLVRGGNSPLHF.

The rearrangement uses TRBV19 and TRBJ1-2, with 9 bases identical to TRBD1. Trimming at V came to 8 bases and at J to 5 bases, leaving 12 bases not matched to a gene. Germline V gene lookup returns CDR1 LNHDA and CDR2 SQIVND (reference sequence). The CDR3 extends over 15 amino acids. In DNA form, the CDR3 reads TGTGCCAGTGCAATCTCGGACAGGGGAGGGTATGGCTACACCTTC. Translated, it gives CASAISDRGGYGYTF.

CDR3 nucleotides: TGTGCCAGCAGGCGGGACCAAACTACATACAATGAGCAGTTCTTC. Translation gives CASRRDQTTYNEQFF. The rearrangement joins TRBV2 to TRBJ2-1; maybe TRBD2 (6 bases). CDR1 and CDR2 from the germline V gene are SNHLY and FYNNEI. The CDR3 loop spans 15 amino acids. Trimming left V 6 bases short and J 4 bases short, with 16 bases between.

This chain uses TRBV7-2 with TRBJ1-5; TRBD1 agrees at 9 bases. Germline V gene sequence: CDR1 SGHTA, CDR2 FQGNSA. V lost 5 bases and J lost 6; bases outside the gene matches: 2. CDR3 length equals 13 residues. CDR3 amino acids: CASSPDRGQPQHF. Written as DNA, the CDR3 is TGTGCCAGCAGCCCGGACAGGGGTCAGCCCCAGCATTTT.

CDR3 sequence (DNA): TGTGCCAGCTCACCACTCCGGGGAACTATGGACACTGAAGCTTTCTTT. Amino acid sequence: CASSPLRGTMDTEAFF. The rearrangement joins TRBV18 to TRBJ1-1, with no clear D. The CDR3 is made up of 16 amino acids. Germline V gives CDR1 KGHSH, CDR2 LQKENI. Trimming removed 1 base at V and 3 bases at J, with 15 bases between.

The chain recombines TRBV2 with TRBJ2-1; no clear D. The CDR3 extends over 15 amino acids. Germline values: CDR1 SNHLY, CDR2 FYNNEI. Trimming left V 4 bases short and J 6 bases short, with 16 bases between. CDR3 in DNA: TGTGCCAGCAGTGTGTTCGGTCCTACCGGCAATGAGCAGTTCTTC. This gives the protein CASSVFGPTGNEQFF.

CDR3 sequence (DNA): TGTGCCAGCAGCCCGGGGGACAGCTACACAGATACGCAGTATTTT. As protein: CASSPGDSYTDTQYF. The chain recombines TRBV7-3 with TRBJ2-3; D might be TRBD1 (7 bases). This CDR3 is 15 amino acids long. Germline-derived CDR1 and CDR2 are SGHTA and FQGTGA. Trimming removed 5 bases from V and 2 bases from J, with 14 bases in between. Variable domain in full (rest from reference TRBV7-3 and TRBJ2-3): GAGVSQTPSNKVTEKGKYVELRCDPISGHTALYWYRQSLGQGPEFLIYFQGTGAADDSGLPNDRFFAVRPEGSVSTLKIQRTERGDSAVYLCASSPGDSYTDTQYFGPGTRLTVL.

The genes are TRBV27 and TRBJ2-5, with 9 nucleotides matching TRBD2. The CDR3 totals 15 residues. V was clipped by 4 bases and J by 5 bases; unmatched bases: 8. The germline CDR1 and CDR2 sequences are MNHEY and SMNVEV (reference sequence). CDR3 loop: CASSSIAGERETQYF. The CDR3, as DNA: TGTGCCAGCAGTTCTATAGCGGGGGAGAGGGAGACCCAGTACTTC.

The rearrangement uses TRBV28 and TRBJ1-5; possibly TRBD1 for D (5 bases). The germline V gene has CDR1 MDHEN and CDR2 SYDVKM. Trimming cost V 4 bases and J 1 base, with 14 bases left between them. The CDR3 spans 16 residues. The DNA for the CDR3 is TGTGCCAGCAGTTCTCCTAGGGGTAGCAGCAATCAGCCCCAGCATTTT. Its translation: CASSSPRGSSNQPQHF.

This chain connects TRBV19 to TRBJ1-2; D possibly corresponds to TRBD1 (6 bases). Trimming pared 3 bases from V and 5 bases from J, leaving 10 bases between. In germline, CDR1 is LNHDA, CDR2 SQIVND (reference sequence). The CDR3 consists of 13 residues. CDR3 residues: CASSIEQGYGYTF. For the CDR3, the DNA is TGTGCCAGTAGTATCGAACAGGGATATGGCTACACCTTC.

The chain recombines TRBV19 with TRBJ2-3; 7 bases agree with TRBD2. The V gene end was trimmed by 4 bases and the J gene end by 4 bases; junction bases not matched to a gene: 5. The CDR3 loop spans 14 amino acids. The germline CDR1 and CDR2 sequences are LNHDA and SQIVND (reference sequence). The CDR3 nucleotides read TGTGCCAGTAGTAGCGGGGGTTCTTCAGATACGCAGTATTTT. The encoded protein is CASSSGGSSDTQYF.

The chain's CDR3 is CASSVAGAPMAQYF. DNA for the CDR3: TGTGCCAGCAGCGTAGCGGGGGCGCCTATGGCCCAGTACTTC. The chain carries TRBV28 and TRBJ2-5; 9 nucleotides match TRBD2. V was clipped by 6 bases and J by 9 bases; unmatched bases: 11. CDR1 is MDHEN and CDR2 is SYDVKM in the germline V gene. The CDR3 covers 14 residues.

The chain links TRBV28 to TRBJ2-1, with a tentative D call TRBD2 (5 bases). Germline V lookup: CDR1 MDHEN, CDR2 SYDVKM. This CDR3 is 15 amino acids long. Trimming removed 1 base at V and 3 bases at J, with 10 bases between. The CDR3 DNA reads TGTGCCAGCAGTTTATCCCAAGGAGGCTACAATGAGCAGTTCTTC. Its protein product is CASSLSQGGYNEQFF.

The V gene is TRBV3-1 (or the pseudogene TRBV3-2), the J gene TRBJ1-4, with TRBD1 as a possible D gene (5 bases). V was clipped by 4 bases and J by 4 bases, with 13 bases between them. CDR3 length: 15 amino acids. Per the germline V gene, CDR1 is LGHDT and CDR2 is YNNKEL (reference sequence). CDR3 in DNA: TGTGCCAGCAGCCCACTCGGACAAGATAATGAAAAACTGTTTTTT. Translated: CASSPLGQDNEKLFF.

This rearrangement joins TRBV4-1 to TRBJ2-7; tentative D call: TRBD1 (5 bases). The CDR3 length is 15 residues. Looked up from germline, CDR1 is MGHRA and CDR2 is YSYEKL. V was trimmed by 3 bases and J by 9 bases, leaving 21 bases between them. CDR3 amino acids: CASSQLDGQGTVQYF. CDR3 in DNA: TGCGCCAGCAGCCAGTTAGATGGGCAGGGAACGGTGCAGTACTTC.

The count of this clone is one. The J gene is TRBJ1-3, the V gene TRBV6-6; D is perhaps TRBD1 (6 bases). CDR3 size: 17 residues. The germline CDR1 and CDR2 sequences are MNHNY and SVGAGI (reference sequence). Trimming pared 5 bases from V and 5 bases from J, leaving 22 bases between. This CDR3 is CASSPLGGLAKRNTIYF. CDR3 DNA: TGTGCCAGCAGTCCTTTAGGGGGATTGGCAAAAAGAAACACCATATATTTT.

The chain carries TRBV5-6 and TRBJ2-5; TRBD2 is a possible D gene (5 bases). Germline CDR1 and CDR2: SGHDT and YYEEEE. Trimming took 3 bases from V and 5 from J, leaving 20 bases between them. This CDR3 has 16 amino acids. The CDR3 coding sequence is TGTGCCAGCAGCTATGGAGGTCGTTTGGGGTTGGAGACCCAGTACTTC. This encodes CASSYGGRLGLETQYF.

This chain connects TRBV30 to TRBJ1-5, with D possibly matching TRBD1 (5 bases). CDR3 length equals 14 residues. Per the germline V gene, CDR1 is GTSNPN and CDR2 is SVGIG (reference sequence). Trimming left V 3 bases short and J 7 bases short, with 16 bases between. This chain's CDR3 is CAWSTGPLGQPQHF. CDR3 in DNA: TGTGCCTGGAGCACAGGTCCCTTAGGGCAGCCCCAGCATTTT.

The V and J genes are TRBV14 and TRBJ1-6; D is unclear. CDR1 SGHDN and CDR2 FVKESK come from the germline V gene. CDR3 length equals 16 residues. The V and J ends lost 0 bases and 0 bases respectively, with 6 bases between them. This CDR3 is CASSQEFSSYNSPLHF. The DNA of the CDR3 is TGTGCCAGCAGCCAAGAGTTTAGCTCCTATAATTCACCCCTCCACTTT.

The rearrangement joins TRBV30 to TRBJ2-5; 7 bases match TRBD1. Germline values: CDR1 GTSNPN, CDR2 SVGIG (reference sequence). The CDR3 extends over 13 amino acids. V gave up 6 bases and J gave up 3 bases; unmatched junction bases: 7. CDR3 bases: TGTGCCTGTTCCCGGGACAGAGAAGAGACCCAGTACTTC. It specifies CACSRDREETQYF.

There are a few counts of this clone. V is TRBV5-1 and J is TRBJ2-1; tentative D call: TRBD2 (5 bases). The CDR3 covers 14 residues. The germline CDR1 and CDR2 sequences are SGHRS and YFSETQ. Between the trimmed V and J ends, which lost 5 bases and 0 bases, there was a span of 9 bases. For the CDR3, the DNA is TGCGCCAGCAGTAGCGTCCCCTCCTACAATGAGCAGTTCTTC. It translates to CASSSVPSYNEQFF.

The rearrangement links TRBV3-1 (or the pseudogene TRBV3-2) to TRBJ2-3; 14 bases fit TRBD2. Germline V gene lookup returns CDR1 LGHDT and CDR2 YNNKEL (reference sequence). The CDR3 contains 18 residues. J lost 2 bases, V lost 5 bases, and 9 bases had no gene match. The CDR3 is CASSEGLAGVITTDTQYF. CDR3 in DNA: TGTGCCAGCAGCGAGGGACTAGCGGGGGTGATAACCACAGATACGCAGTATTTT.

The chain joins TRBV28 to TRBJ2-1; 8 positions match TRBD1. The V and J ends lost 6 bases and 7 bases, in that order; junction bases with no gene match: 11. Germline CDR1 is MDHEN and CDR2 is SYDVKM. The CDR3 consists of 15 residues. The CDR3 region is CASSASGQGLNEQFF. CDR3 sequence (DNA): TGTGCCAGCAGCGCCTCAGGACAGGGTCTGAATGAGCAGTTCTTC.

This chain uses TRBV2 with TRBJ1-5; 10 nucleotides match TRBD1. The CDR3 runs 15 residues. V lost 7 bases, J lost 4 bases, and 7 bases stayed unmatched. Looked up from germline, CDR1 is SNHLY and CDR2 is FYNNEI. The DNA of the CDR3 is TGTGCCAGCAACCCTCCGGGACAGGGGAATCAGCCCCAGCATTTT. It yields the protein CASNPPGQGNQPQHF.

The V and J genes are TRBV15 and TRBJ2-3, with 8 bases that match TRBD1. The germline gives CDR1 LNHNV, CDR2 YYDKDF (reference sequence). The CDR3 is 15 residues long. J gave up 0 bases and V 4 bases, and 3 bases lay outside the gene matches. The CDR3 reads CATSTRQGSTDTQYF. The CDR3 DNA sequence: TGTGCCACCAGCACGAGACAGGGGAGCACAGATACGCAGTATTTT.

The CDR3 spells CASSRGTGGDNGYTF. CDR3 coding DNA: TGTGCCAGCAGCCGCGGGACAGGGGGAGACAATGGCTACACCTTC. The chain uses TRBV7-9 and TRBJ1-2, with TRBD1 identical over 11 bases. The CDR3 runs to 15 residues. Per the germline V gene, CDR1 is SEHNR and CDR2 is FQNEAQ (reference sequence). V trimming: 5 bases; J trimming: 6 bases; junction bases outside the gene matches: 8. Full variable domain (outside the CDR3, taken from reference TRBV7-9 and TRBJ1-2): DTGVSQNPRHKITKRGQNVTFRCDPISEHNRLYWYRQTLGQGPEFLTYFQNEAQLEKSRLLSDRFSAERPKGSFSTLEIQRTEQGDSAMYLCASSRGTGGDNGYTFGSGTRLTVV.

J is TRBJ1-5 and V is TRBV5-8; D possibly corresponds to TRBD1 (6 bases). The V end was cut by 0 bases, the J end by 2 bases, with 9 bases between. In germline, CDR1 is SGHTS, CDR2 YDEGEE. CDR3 length: 15 amino acids. CDR3 nucleotide sequence: TGTGCCAGCAGCTTGGAGGGGGTTCGCAATCAGCCCCAGCATTTT. Translation: CASSLEGVRNQPQHF.

V gene TRBV4-1 combines with J gene TRBJ2-5; D possibly corresponds to TRBD2 (7 bases). V was trimmed by 0 bases and J by 4 bases, leaving 15 bases between them. Germline CDR1 MGHRA, CDR2 YSYEKL. The CDR3 consists of 16 residues. CDR3 loop: CASSQDFGGGGETQYF. As DNA, the CDR3 is TGCGCCAGCAGCCAAGATTTTGGGGGAGGGGGAGAGACCCAGTACTTC.